This T cell receptor (beta chain) came from a study of blood T cell repertoires in COVID-19. Turning to the study itself: The study drew acute and convalescent COVID-19 samples from the United States, Italy and Spain. Sample material is recorded as cDNA or gDNA derived from T cells, B-cell-depleted T cells, or PBMCs.

A single count supports this clone. The germline CDR1 and CDR2 sequences are LNHDA and SQIVND (reference sequence). This CDR3 is 15 amino acids long. Trimming removed 5 bases from V and 7 bases from J; junction bases left unmatched: 7. How the authors handled the data: Estimated nucleated cell counts came from reference gene primer amplification. Assay used: immunoSEQ multiplex PCR; TCRdb lists only in-frame clones, some missing. The DNA gave D and trimming, while V, J and clone size come from that table. Of hundreds of thousands of clones listed, roughly 79% were seen once; the top ten hold around 1.8%.

This receptor was obtained from a woman over 75 with acute or convalescent COVID-19. The sequencing input was peripheral blood. The chain links TRBV19 to TRBJ2-2; 10 nucleotides match TRBD2. The CDR3 loop is CASSSVAGGNGELFF. The CDR3 DNA follows: TGTGCCAGTAGTTCGGTAGCGGGAGGTAACGGGGAGCTGTTTTTT.